The 30 T cell receptor beta chains in this list originate from one sample, sequenced in a study of cytomegalovirus exposure and HLA in healthy donors. A multiplex PCR was run with 60 Vbeta primers and 13 Jbeta primers. Clones were sequenced by immunoSEQ multiplex PCR, and TCRdb holds only the in-frame ones, with some missing. Here the sample spans some 60,000 clones, about 83% being singletons. Material for sequencing was PBMCs. Receptor source: a human donor in good health.

This clone was picked up a small number of times. The genes are TRBV11-3 and TRBJ2-7; TRBD2 aligns across 9 bases. Losses at the gene ends were 2 bases for V and 3 bases for J; bases not matched to a gene: 2. The CDR3 totals 14 residues. Germline-derived CDR1 and CDR2 are SGHNT and YENEEA. In DNA form, the CDR3 reads TGTGCCAGCAGCTTAATAGCGGGAGTCTACGAGCAGTACTTC. Translation: CASSLIAGVYEQYF.

The gene calls are TRBV6-4 and TRBJ2-2, with 8 bases aligning to TRBD2. Germline CDR1 MRHNA, CDR2 SNTAGT. The junction had 6 bases not matched to a gene; V was cut back by 7 bases and J by 5 bases. This CDR3 region has 14 residues. CDR3: CASNSGGATGELFF. The CDR3, as DNA: TGTGCCAGCAACAGCGGGGGAGCAACCGGGGAGCTGTTTTTT.

The gene calls are TRBV4-3 and TRBJ1-2; D gene ambiguous. The CDR3 extends over 14 amino acids. Trimming took off 2 bases at V and 4 bases at J, with 11 bases between the two ends. CDR1 is LGHNA and CDR2 is YSLEER in the germline V gene. The CDR3 here is CASSQSRVFYGYTF. For the CDR3, the DNA is TGCGCCAGCAGCCAATCCCGGGTATTCTATGGCTACACCTTC.

CDR3 protein: CASSVAGGARQGGYTF. The DNA of the CDR3 is TGCGCCAGCAGTGTCGCGGGGGGCGCCAGGCAGGGTGGCTACACCTTC. The chain combines TRBV10-2 with TRBJ1-2; TRBD1 is a possible D gene (6 bases). Trimming pared 4 bases from V and 7 bases from J, leaving 22 bases between. The CDR3 covers 16 residues. Per germline, CDR1 WSHSY and CDR2 SAAADI.

The V call is TRBV19, the J call TRBJ1-2; a weak D match, TRBD1 (5 bases). CDR1 and CDR2 from the germline V gene are LNHDA and SQIVND (reference sequence). Trimming stripped 1 base from V and 7 bases from J, with 13 bases between. The CDR3 sequence is 14 residues long. CDR3 in amino acids: CASSIVGQGLGYTF. CDR3 bases: TGTGCCAGTAGTATAGTCGGTCAGGGACTTGGCTACACCTTC.

The CDR3 protein is CASSGTENYGYTF. The DNA for the CDR3 is TGTGCCAGCAGTGGGACAGAAAACTATGGCTACACCTTC. The V call is TRBV6-5, the J call TRBJ1-2; 7 bases align to TRBD1. V lost 5 bases and J lost 2; bases outside the gene matches: 2. There are 13 residues in the CDR3. Germline V CDR1 and CDR2: MNHEY, SVGAGI.

The V call is TRBV30, the J call TRBJ2-2; no firm D call. The germline V gene has CDR1 GTSNPN and CDR2 SVGIG (reference sequence). The CDR3 sequence is 14 residues long. The V and J ends lost 4 bases and 1 base respectively, with 10 bases between them. The CDR3 loop is CAWKSSWNTGELFF. CDR3 sequence (DNA): TGTGCCTGGAAATCGAGCTGGAACACCGGGGAGCTGTTTTTT.

This clone was found once. This chain uses TRBV18 with TRBJ1-2; D not certain. V shed 1 base and J shed 4 bases, with 19 bases lying between them. The germline gives CDR1 KGHSH, CDR2 LQKENI. The CDR3 is 17 amino acids. The CDR3 region is CASSPRLSEGAGYGYTF. The CDR3 DNA is TGTGCCAGCTCACCACGTCTGTCAGAGGGAGCCGGCTATGGCTACACCTTC.

This chain links TRBV7-2 with TRBJ2-1; D may be TRBD1 (6 bases). This CDR3 region has 15 residues. The germline gives CDR1 SGHTA, CDR2 FQGNSA. Trimming pared 0 bases from V and 4 bases from J, leaving 10 bases between. CDR3 bases: TGTGCCAGCAGCTTAGCGGGGGCTACATACAATGAGCAGTTCTTC. It encodes CASSLAGATYNEQFF.

This chain joins TRBV7-3 and TRBJ2-1, with TRBD2 as a possible D gene (6 bases). The length of the CDR3 is 15 residues. Trimming took off 5 bases at V and 4 bases at J, with 15 bases between the two ends. Germline CDR1 SGHTA, CDR2 FQGTGA. CDR3 residues: CASSEPGLLYNEQFF. CDR3 nucleotides: TGTGCCAGCAGCGAGCCGGGACTCTTATACAATGAGCAGTTCTTC.

The chain links TRBV11-2 to TRBJ1-3, with 8 bases aligning to TRBD1. The germline V gene encodes CDR1 SGHAT and CDR2 FQNNGV. V shed 1 base and J 2 bases; nucleotides not matched to a gene: 10. The CDR3 covers 18 residues. For the CDR3, the DNA is TGTGCCAGCAGCTTAGGGCAGGGGGCATGGCTGACTGGAAACACCATATATTTT. Its protein product is CASSLGQGAWLTGNTIYF.

The rearrangement joins TRBV7-2 to TRBJ1-5, with unresolved D. Deletions cut 2 bases from V and 6 bases from J, with 14 bases between. The CDR3 is made up of 15 amino acids. Germline V gives CDR1 SGHTA, CDR2 FQGNSA. The CDR3: CASSLSWGVGQPQHF. DNA for the CDR3: TGTGCCAGCAGCTTATCCTGGGGAGTAGGTCAGCCCCAGCATTTT.

The rearrangement uses TRBV28 and TRBJ2-7; 7 bases align to TRBD1. Germline CDR1 MDHEN, CDR2 SYDVKM. Trimming at V came to 6 bases and at J to 8 bases, leaving 7 bases not matched to a gene. The length of the CDR3 is 12 residues. The chain's CDR3 is CASRPDRVQQYF. DNA of the CDR3: TGTGCCAGCAGACCCGACAGGGTACAGCAGTACTTC. Based on the CDR3 plus reference TRBV28 and TRBJ2-7, the full variable domain is DVKVTQSSRYLVKRTGEKVFLECVQDMDHENMFWYRQDPGLGLRLIYFSYDVKMKEKGDIPEGYSVSREKKERFSLILESASTNQTSMYLCASRPDRVQQYFGPGTRLTVT.

The chain employs TRBV19 and TRBJ1-5; TRBD1 might be the D (5 bases). The germline V gene encodes CDR1 LNHDA and CDR2 SQIVND (reference sequence). The ends were cut back, 0 bases at V and 2 bases at J, with 11 bases in the middle. The CDR3 has 16 amino acids. The chain's CDR3 is CASSIDWGVGNQPQHF. The DNA for the CDR3 is TGTGCCAGTAGTATAGATTGGGGGGTAGGCAATCAGCCCCAGCATTTT.

A single count supports this clone. The rearrangement links TRBV7-9 to TRBJ2-3; D gene uncertain. Germline-derived CDR1 and CDR2 are SEHNR and FQNEAQ (reference sequence). V lost 5 bases, J lost 2 bases, and 8 bases lay in between. The CDR3 is made up of 13 amino acids. As DNA, the CDR3 is TGTGCCAGCAGCCATACTACCACAGATACGCAGTATTTT. Its translation is CASSHTTTDTQYF.

This clone appeared a single time. The chain uses TRBV15 and TRBJ2-5; 8 bases are shared with TRBD2. The J call may be mistaken, given a closer DNA end match to TRBJ2-7. The CDR3 runs 15 residues. The germline CDR1 and CDR2 sequences are LNHNV and YYDKDF (reference sequence). CDR3 nucleotide sequence: TGTGCCACCAGCAGAGGCCCAGCGGGAGCCTACGAGCAGTACTTC. Translating it yields CATSRGPAGAYEQYF.

The CDR3 region is CASSDSLRGDPRGYTF. CDR3 coding DNA: TGTGCCAGCAGTGACTCACTGCGGGGGGATCCTCGCGGCTACACCTTC. This sequence joins TRBV6-4 and TRBJ1-2; possibly TRBD1 for D (5 bases). The CDR3 is 16 residues long. Between the trimmed V and J ends, which lost 0 bases and 8 bases, there was a span of 19 bases. The germline gives CDR1 MRHNA, CDR2 SNTAGT.

The chain links TRBV5-1 to TRBJ1-4; D is ambiguous. Germline CDR1 is SGHRS and CDR2 is YFSETQ. V gave up 4 bases and J gave up 0 bases, with 10 bases separating them. The CDR3 covers 15 residues. The CDR3 DNA reads as TGCGCCAGCAGCCCTTCGGTTGCAACTAATGAAAAACTGTTTTTT. Protein: CASSPSVATNEKLFF.

This chain links TRBV6-5 with TRBJ2-5; D might be TRBD1 (6 bases). This CDR3 has 16 amino acids. Trimming left V 0 bases short and J 3 bases short, with 14 bases between. Germline V gene sequence: CDR1 MNHEY, CDR2 SVGAGI. CDR3 sequence reads: CASSYSMSGTKETQYF. The CDR3 DNA sequence: TGTGCCAGCAGTTACTCGATGTCCGGGACAAAAGAGACCCAGTACTTC.

The V and J genes are TRBV7-2 and TRBJ2-1; TRBD2 aligns across 9 bases. V lost 5 bases, J lost 7 bases, and 9 bases stayed unmatched. This CDR3 comprises 15 residues. Germline CDR1 reads SGHTA; CDR2 reads FQGNSA. The CDR3 sequence is CASSLSGRTGNEQFF. The DNA of the CDR3 is TGTGCCAGCAGCCTCAGCGGGAGGACTGGAAATGAGCAGTTCTTC.

This clone was seen a handful of times. The V and J genes are TRBV30 and TRBJ2-7; D perhaps matches TRBD1 (6 bases). This CDR3 has 13 amino acids. V lost 5 bases to trimming and J lost 6 bases, with 17 bases between them. CDR1 and CDR2 from the germline V gene are GTSNPN and SVGIG (reference sequence). CDR3 protein: CAWGGQIGGEQYF. CDR3 sequence (DNA): TGTGCCTGGGGGGGCCAGATTGGGGGCGAGCAGTACTTC.

This chain connects TRBV5-1 to TRBJ2-5, with D perhaps matching TRBD2 (5 bases). This CDR3 region has 14 residues. Germline values: CDR1 SGHRS, CDR2 YFSETQ. Trimming stripped 3 bases from V and 5 bases from J, with 14 bases between. The CDR3 nucleotides read TGCGCCAGCAGCTGGGAGTTCGGTCACGAGACCCAGTACTTC. Its protein is CASSWEFGHETQYF.

This clone appeared a single time. This sequence joins TRBV5-5 and TRBJ2-7; 9 bases line up with TRBD1. Per germline, CDR1 SGHKS and CDR2 YYEKEE (reference sequence). Trimming took 3 bases from V and 3 from J; bases not matched to a gene: 4. The CDR3 consists of 14 residues. The DNA for the CDR3 is TGTGCCAGCAGCTGGGGACAGGGAATCTACGAGCAGTACTTC. Its protein product is CASSWGQGIYEQYF.

This rearrangement joins TRBV15 to TRBJ2-5; possibly TRBD2 for D (6 bases). Germline CDR1 and CDR2: LNHNV and YYDKDF (reference sequence). The V end lost 0 bases, the J end lost 5 bases, and 10 bases lay between the germline ends. This CDR3 is built from 14 residues. In nucleotides, the CDR3 is TGTGCCACCAGCAGAGATTTCGCGGGGGAGACCCAGTACTTC. It yields the protein CATSRDFAGETQYF.

The CDR3 region has the DNA TGTGCCAGCAGTTTAAACAGCTATGGCTACACCTTC. Translated, it gives CASSLNSYGYTF. This chain links TRBV28 with TRBJ1-2; no clear D gene. The CDR3 extends over 12 amino acids. The germline V and J ends were trimmed by 2 bases and 4 bases, with 5 bases remaining between them. Germline CDR1 MDHEN, CDR2 SYDVKM.

The chain couples TRBV30 to TRBJ1-1; a weak D match, TRBD1 (6 bases). The CDR3 consists of 12 residues. The ends were cut back, 4 bases at V and 10 bases at J, with 16 bases in the middle. Germline CDR1 GTSNPN, CDR2 SVGIG (reference sequence). Written as DNA, the CDR3 is TGTGCCTGGACGCAGGGGCTAGGAGGAGCTTTCTTT. Translation: CAWTQGLGGAFF. Full variable domain (outside the CDR3, taken from reference TRBV30 and TRBJ1-1): SQTIHQWPATLVQPVGSPLSLECTVEGTSNPNLYWYRQAAGRGLQLLFYSVGIGQISSEVPQNLSASRPQDRQFILSSKKLLLSDSGFYLCAWTQGLGGAFFGQGTRLTVV.

This clone was recorded only once. This chain uses TRBV7-2 with TRBJ2-7; TRBD1 matches at 8 bases. CDR3 size: 14 residues. Looked up from germline, CDR1 is SGHTA and CDR2 is FQGNSA. Losses at the gene ends were 1 base for V and 4 bases for J; bases not matched to a gene: 3. Here the CDR3 reads CASSLDQGAYEQYF. DNA for the CDR3: TGTGCCAGCAGCTTAGATCAGGGGGCGTACGAGCAGTACTTC.

The chain employs TRBV5-6 and TRBJ2-5; the D is unclear. The CDR3 runs to 11 residues. In germline, CDR1 is SGHDT, CDR2 YYEEEE. V gave up 3 bases and J gave up 4 bases, with 4 bases separating them. The CDR3 sequence: CASSSLETQYF. The CDR3 DNA sequence: TGTGCCAGCAGCTCTCTAGAGACCCAGTACTTC.

The V and J genes are TRBV6-5 and TRBJ2-5; 8 positions match TRBD1. Matching the DNA end better, TRBJ2-7 makes the J call doubtful. Germline V gene sequence: CDR1 MNHEY, CDR2 SVGAGI. The CDR3 is made up of 14 amino acids. The CDR3 coding sequence is TGTGCCAGCAGAGCCAACAGGGGGGTGGACGAGCAGTACTTC. Protein: CASRANRGVDEQYF.

This clone appeared a few times. The rearrangement joins TRBV5-4 to TRBJ1-1; TRBD1 is a possible D gene (5 bases). Germline assignment: CDR1 SGHNT and CDR2 YYREEE (reference sequence). This CDR3 spans 15 amino acids. V lost 4 bases and J 5 bases, leaving 18 bases between the germline ends. The CDR3 DNA reads as TGTGCCAGCAGCCGGCAGGAAGGGGTCGGGACTGAAGCTTTCTTT. The encoded protein is CASSRQEGVGTEAFF.